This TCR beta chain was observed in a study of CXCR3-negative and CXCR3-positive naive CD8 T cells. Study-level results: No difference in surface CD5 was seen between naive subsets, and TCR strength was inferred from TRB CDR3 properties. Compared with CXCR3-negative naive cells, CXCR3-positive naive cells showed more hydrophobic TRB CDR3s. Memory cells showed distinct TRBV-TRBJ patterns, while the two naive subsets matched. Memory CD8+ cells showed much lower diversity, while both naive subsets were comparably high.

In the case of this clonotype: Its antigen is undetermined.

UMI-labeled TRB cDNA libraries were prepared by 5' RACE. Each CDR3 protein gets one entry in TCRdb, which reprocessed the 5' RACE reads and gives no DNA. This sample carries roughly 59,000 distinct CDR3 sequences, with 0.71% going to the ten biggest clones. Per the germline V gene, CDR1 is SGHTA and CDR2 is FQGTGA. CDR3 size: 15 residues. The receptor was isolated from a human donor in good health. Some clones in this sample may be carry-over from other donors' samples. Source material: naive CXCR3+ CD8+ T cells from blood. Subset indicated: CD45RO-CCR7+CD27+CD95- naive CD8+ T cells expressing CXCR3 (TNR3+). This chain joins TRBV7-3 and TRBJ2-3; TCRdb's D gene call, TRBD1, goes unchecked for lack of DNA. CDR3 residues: CASSPGTASTDTQYF. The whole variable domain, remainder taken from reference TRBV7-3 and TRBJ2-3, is GAGVSQTPSNKVTEKGKYVELRCDPISGHTALYWYRQSLGQGPEFLIYFQGTGAADDSGLPNDRFFAVRPEGSVSTLKIQRTERGDSAVYLCASSPGTASTDTQYFGPGTRLTVL.